This record covers a single T cell receptor (beta chain). The likely explanation is a read error, given a far larger clone one base away. CDR3 length equals 15 residues. V lost 6 bases, J lost 7 bases, and 8 bases stayed unmatched. Germline V lookup: CDR1 MDHEN, CDR2 SYDVKM. The data originate from a study of shared clonotypes between healthy human individuals. Profiled with immunoSEQ multiplex PCR; TCRdb holds only in-frame clones, not every one. The sample has 400,000 to 500,000 clones, over 65% seen once. The clonotype comes from a middle-aged woman in good health. Some clones in this sample may be carry-over from other donors' samples. The sample was PBMCs. This sequence joins TRBV28 and TRBJ2-5; 13 bases are shared with TRBD2. CDR3 nucleotides: TGTGCCAGCAGACAGACTAGCGGGAGGCCGGCGACCCAGTACTTC. Translated: CASRQTSGRPATQYF.